This T cell receptor (beta chain) was found in a study of T cell responses to AZD1222 COVID-19 vaccine (dated by TCRdb to about 2021). Regarding the complete study: AZD1222 recipients given second doses at about 4 weeks or at about 12 weeks were pooled, since spike-specific TCR depth and breadth were not found to differ between the two schedules. TCR sequencing covered about 230 trial participants: 200 to 210 given two doses of AZD1222 and about 26 given two doses of MenACWY control vaccine. Trial participants were enrolled by age into 18-55, 56-69 and 70-plus year subgroups, with roughly 160, 29 and 62 TCR-sequenced participants respectively.

The CDR3 spans 11 residues, from the cysteine through the phenylalanine. Of the read, only the CDR3 DNA is kept; its 33 bases are in frame from base 1. CDR1 and CDR2 are drawn from the germline V gene: WSHSY, SAAADI. The trim is 6 bases for V and 3 bases for J, with a gap of 3 bases between the germline ends. Explained via the paper, the time point label denotes: baseline before first vaccination. Samples from vaccinated people were obtained from the UK trials COV001 and COV002, which included a single-blind randomized controlled phase 2/3 trial of AZD1222 (ChAdOx1 nCoV-19) in healthy adults. Trial participant PBMC samples were collected at day 0 and day 28 after the second dose for TCRbeta chain sequencing. A word on this clone: Its antigen is unknown. Base qualities are not provided; no much larger clone lies one nucleotide away.

What the study reported, not specific to this receptor: In the small 56-69-year group, the increase in depth fell short of significance, most likely because of low power. Because no day 14 peak-response samples were available, the repertoires could be characterized only after the peak T cell response. Only six AZD1222 recipients were SARS-CoV-2 seropositive at baseline, limiting conclusions about previously exposed vaccinees. The vaccine-associated CD4 TCRs covered the entire spike protein, and the dominant responses fell in regions 160-218 and 743-854. Nearly half of unique spike-specific TCRs reportedly recognized epitopes outside regions mutated in the B.1.351 and B.1.1.7 variants. Most participants were white British and females outnumbered males, and the authors suggested that clonal diversity may have been underestimated. A significant rise in spike-specific TCR breadth and depth was observed after two AZD1222 doses relative to day 0 and relative to MenACWY recipients.

The CDR3 regions of human TCRbeta chains were subjected to immunosequencing. As for how the authors treated the data: TCRs in the repertoires were compared against a reference library of SARS-CoV-2-specific TCRs that had been generated with the MIRA antigen-specificity platform. Breadth was defined as the fraction of unique TCRs that were SARS-CoV-2-associated, and depth was defined as the fraction of total T cells that were SARS-CoV-2-associated. Each spike-specific TCR was assigned to its reactive spike region and to a CD4 or CD8 class using the MIRA data. Log10-transformed breadth and depth values were compared by one-way ANOVA with Sidak's multiple comparisons tests. TCRdb mirrors the immuneACCESS table, restricted to in-frame sequences. Some clones are absent from its copies; in checked studies, under half trace to an unresolved V gene, and the reason for the others is unknown. V, J and clone size are those of that table, while D and trimming were read from the DNA. The table for this sample lists about 120,000 clones; over 75% of them were counted only once. The top ten constitute roughly 7.2% of the sample.

The source of this sequence is an adult in good health. This chain is built from TRBV10-2 and TRBJ2-1, with the D gene call left open. The sequenced sample was peripheral blood, obtained on day 0 of AZD1222 vaccination. The base sequence is TGCGCCAGCAGAGACTACAATGAGCAGTTCTTC. Its coded protein is CASRDYNEQFF.